The 5 T cell receptor beta chains listed next were all sequenced from one sample in a study of blood T cell repertoires in COVID-19. Libraries were prepared by immunoSEQ multiplex PCR; TCRdb keeps only in-frame clonotypes and omits some of them. The table has roughly 200,000 clones, around 81% seen once; the top ten hold about 10%. The sample was peripheral blood. The receptors originated from a woman in her thirties or forties with COVID-19, enrolled during active disease.

This clone was counted a few times. The chain combines TRBV29-1 with TRBJ1-1, with 8 bases lining up with TRBD1. The CDR3 contains 16 residues. The germline V gene has CDR1 SQVTM and CDR2 ANQGSEA. The V and J ends lost 4 bases and 3 bases, in that order; junction bases with no gene match: 13. This CDR3 is CSVGPDREDDHTEAFF. The CDR3 DNA follows: TGCAGCGTTGGTCCGGACAGGGAGGATGATCACACTGAAGCTTTCTTT.

In DNA, the CDR3 is TGTGCCAGCTCTCAACTAGCGGGAGAAGAGACCCAGTACTTC. Protein sequence: CASSQLAGEETQYF. The V gene is TRBV18, the J gene TRBJ2-5; 11 bases are shared with TRBD2. Germline V gives CDR1 KGHSH, CDR2 LQKENI. The CDR3 is 14 amino acids. Trimming at V came to 6 bases and at J to 3 bases, leaving 3 bases not matched to a gene. Full variable domain (outside the CDR3, taken from reference TRBV18 and TRBJ2-5): NAGVMQNPRHLVRRRGQEARLRCSPMKGHSHVYWYRQLPEEGLKFMVYLQKENIIDESGMPKERFSAEFPKEGPSILRIQQVVRGDSAAYFCASSQLAGEETQYFGPGTRLLVL.

The rearrangement joins TRBV6-5 to TRBJ2-3, with no clear D. With 7 bases removed from V and 3 bases from J, the gap between germline ends came to 17 bases. This CDR3 has 15 residues. The germline gives CDR1 MNHEY, CDR2 SVGAGI. The CDR3 bases are TGTGCCAGCACTAATGAGATTGGGCGAACAGATACGCAGTATTTT. It encodes CASTNEIGRTDTQYF.

V and J are TRBV19 and TRBJ2-1; 10 nucleotides match TRBD1. Trimming cost V 5 bases and J 10 bases; bases outside gene matches: 8. The CDR3 sequence is 14 residues long. CDR1 LNHDA and CDR2 SQIVND come from the germline V gene (reference sequence). The CDR3 here is CASSLPGQGMEQFF. As DNA, the CDR3 is TGTGCCAGTAGTCTCCCGGGACAGGGGATGGAGCAGTTCTTC.

This chain joins TRBV2 and TRBJ1-2; TRBD1 might be the D (6 bases). This CDR3 is 13 amino acids long. V gave up 8 bases and J gave up 0 bases, with 10 bases separating them. From germline, CDR1 is SNHLY and CDR2 FYNNEI. The DNA for the CDR3 is TGTGCCAGCGTAGGACAGTCTAACTATGGCTACACCTTC. It yields the protein CASVGQSNYGYTF.